This T cell receptor beta chain is from a study of T cell repertoires in cytomegalovirus infection. Germline CDR1 reads SGHTA; CDR2 reads FQGNSA. The V end lost 5 bases, the J end lost 2 bases, and 16 bases lay between the germline ends. CDR3 length: 17 amino acids. This clonotype came up many times. TCRdb processed the reads anew with MiXCR; each CDR3 protein has one entry. The table lists tens of thousands of distinct CDR3 sequences, about 4.2% of them singletons. This TCR derives from a human donor in good health (CMV status not recorded). Some clones in this sample may be carry-over from other donors' samples. This chain uses TRBV7-2 with TRBJ1-6; TRBD1 might be the D (5 bases). The sample taken for sequencing was PBMCs. CDR3 DNA: TGTGCCAGCAGCCTAACCGGGACGGCTACCTATAATTCACCCCTCCACTTT. Translating gives CASSLTGTATYNSPLHF.